This T cell receptor beta chain comes out of a study of identical twins. The authors used template switching to add a universal primer site and gave cDNA unique molecular identifiers. MiXCR, applied by TCRdb to the 5' RACE reads, yields one record per CDR3 protein. This table has some 1,700,000 distinct CDR3 sequences, around 29% appearing once. The CDR3 runs 11 residues. From germline, CDR1 is DFQATT and CDR2 SNEGSKA (reference sequence). Regarding this clonotype: The antigen is not known.

Study-wide findings and caveats: Within beta out-of-frame sequences, the excess sharing observed between twins was weaker.

Only healthy Caucasians were enrolled as donors. This sequence joins TRBV20-1 and TRBJ2-1; TRBD2 might be the D (5 bases). The DNA end is more similar to TRBJ2-7, so the J call may be wrong. The receptor comes from a newborn girl in good health. Specimen: cord blood. The CDR3 DNA follows: TGCAGTGCTAGTGACTACAATGAGCAGTACTTC. Translated: CSASDYNEQYF.